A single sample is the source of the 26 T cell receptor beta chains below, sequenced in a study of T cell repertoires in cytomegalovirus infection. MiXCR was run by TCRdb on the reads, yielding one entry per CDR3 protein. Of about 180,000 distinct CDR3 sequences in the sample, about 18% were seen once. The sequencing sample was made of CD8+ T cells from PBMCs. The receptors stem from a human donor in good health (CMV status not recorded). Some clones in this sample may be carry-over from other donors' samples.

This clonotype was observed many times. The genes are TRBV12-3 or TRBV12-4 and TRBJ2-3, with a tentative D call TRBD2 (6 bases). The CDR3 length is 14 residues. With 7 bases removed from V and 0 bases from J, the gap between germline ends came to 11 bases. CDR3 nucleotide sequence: TGTGCCAGCACGGGAGCGTCTAGCACAGATACGCAGTATTTT. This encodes CASTGASSTDTQYF.

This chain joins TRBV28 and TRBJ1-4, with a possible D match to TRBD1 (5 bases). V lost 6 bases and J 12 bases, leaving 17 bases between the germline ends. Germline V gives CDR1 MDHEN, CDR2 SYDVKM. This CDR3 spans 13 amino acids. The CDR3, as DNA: TGTGCCAGCAGCGAAACCCCGTCCAGGGAACTGTTTTTT. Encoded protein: CASSETPSRELFF.

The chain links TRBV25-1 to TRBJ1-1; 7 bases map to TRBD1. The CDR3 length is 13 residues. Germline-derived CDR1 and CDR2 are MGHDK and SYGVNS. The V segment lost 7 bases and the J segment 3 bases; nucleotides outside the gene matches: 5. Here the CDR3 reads CASKQGLDTEAFF. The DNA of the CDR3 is TGTGCCAGCAAACAGGGGTTGGACACTGAAGCTTTCTTT.

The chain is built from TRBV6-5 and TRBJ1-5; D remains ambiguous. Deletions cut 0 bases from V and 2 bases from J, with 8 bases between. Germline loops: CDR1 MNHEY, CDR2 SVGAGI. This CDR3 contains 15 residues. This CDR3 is CASSYSGRGNQPQHF. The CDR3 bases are TGTGCCAGCAGTTACTCCGGACGGGGCAATCAGCCCCAGCATTTT.

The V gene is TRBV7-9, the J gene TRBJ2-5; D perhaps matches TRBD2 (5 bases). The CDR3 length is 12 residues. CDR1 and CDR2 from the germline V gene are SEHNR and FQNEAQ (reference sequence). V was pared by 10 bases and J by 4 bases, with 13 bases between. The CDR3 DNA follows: TGTGCCATCCAAGGACTCTCAGAGACCCAGTACTTC. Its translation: CAIQGLSETQYF.

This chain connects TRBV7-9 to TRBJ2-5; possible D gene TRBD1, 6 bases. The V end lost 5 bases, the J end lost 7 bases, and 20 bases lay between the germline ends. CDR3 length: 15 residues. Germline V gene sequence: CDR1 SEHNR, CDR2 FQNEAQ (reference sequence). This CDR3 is CASSNITGSRGTQYF. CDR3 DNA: TGTGCCAGCAGCAACATTACAGGGAGCCGGGGGACCCAGTACTTC.

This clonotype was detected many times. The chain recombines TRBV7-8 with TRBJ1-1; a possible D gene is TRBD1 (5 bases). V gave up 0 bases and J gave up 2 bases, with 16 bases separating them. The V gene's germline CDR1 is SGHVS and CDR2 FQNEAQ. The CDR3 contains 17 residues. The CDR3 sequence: CASSLARTSSLNTEAFF. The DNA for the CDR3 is TGTGCCAGCAGCTTAGCCAGGACATCGTCTCTTAACACTGAAGCTTTCTTT.

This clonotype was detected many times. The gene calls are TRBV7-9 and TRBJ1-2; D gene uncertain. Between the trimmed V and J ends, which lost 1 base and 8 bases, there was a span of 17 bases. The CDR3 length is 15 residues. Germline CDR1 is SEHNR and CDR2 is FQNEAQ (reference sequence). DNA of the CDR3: TGTGCCAGCAGCTTAGGAGCGGGGATAGTGGGCGGCTACACCTTC. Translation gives CASSLGAGIVGGYTF.

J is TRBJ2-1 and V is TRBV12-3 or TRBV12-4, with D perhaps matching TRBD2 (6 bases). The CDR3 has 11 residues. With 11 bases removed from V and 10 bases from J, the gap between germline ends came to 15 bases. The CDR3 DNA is TGTGCCGCCTACTTTGGGGGGGAGCAGTTCTTC. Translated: CAAYFGGEQFF.

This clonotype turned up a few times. The CDR3 loop reads CASSSAIGTNAMNTEAFF. The CDR3 DNA reads as TGTGCCAGCAGTTCAGCGATAGGGACCAACGCCATGAACACTGAAGCTTTCTTT. The chain combines TRBV28 with TRBJ1-1, with D perhaps matching TRBD1 (5 bases). Trimming stripped 4 bases from V and 0 bases from J, with 21 bases between. The CDR3 length is 18 residues. Germline assignment: CDR1 MDHEN and CDR2 SYDVKM.

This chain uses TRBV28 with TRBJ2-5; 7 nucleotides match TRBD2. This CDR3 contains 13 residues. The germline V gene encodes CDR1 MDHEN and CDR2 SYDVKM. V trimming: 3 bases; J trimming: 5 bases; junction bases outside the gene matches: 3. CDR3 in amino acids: CASSLVSGETQYF. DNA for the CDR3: TGTGCCAGCAGTTTGGTTAGCGGGGAGACCCAGTACTTC.

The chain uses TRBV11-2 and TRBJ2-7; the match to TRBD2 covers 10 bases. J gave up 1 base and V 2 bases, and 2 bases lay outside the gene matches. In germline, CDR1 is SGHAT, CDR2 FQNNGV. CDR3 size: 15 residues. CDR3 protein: CASSLSSGGSYEQYF. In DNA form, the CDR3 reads TGTGCCAGCAGCTTAAGTAGCGGGGGGTCCTACGAGCAGTACTTC.

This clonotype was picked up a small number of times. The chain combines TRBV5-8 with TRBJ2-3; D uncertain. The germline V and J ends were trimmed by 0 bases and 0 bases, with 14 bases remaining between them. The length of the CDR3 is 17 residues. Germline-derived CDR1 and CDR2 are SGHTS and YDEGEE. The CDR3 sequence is CASSLGPGRRSTDTQYF. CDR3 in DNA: TGTGCCAGCAGCTTGGGTCCAGGCCGACGAAGCACAGATACGCAGTATTTT. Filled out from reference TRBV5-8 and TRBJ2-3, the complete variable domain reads EAGVTQSPTHLIKTRGQQATLRCSPISGHTSVYWYQQALGLGLQFLLWYDEGEERNRGNFPPRFSGRQFPNYSSELNVNALELEDSALYLCASSLGPGRRSTDTQYFGPGTRLTVL.

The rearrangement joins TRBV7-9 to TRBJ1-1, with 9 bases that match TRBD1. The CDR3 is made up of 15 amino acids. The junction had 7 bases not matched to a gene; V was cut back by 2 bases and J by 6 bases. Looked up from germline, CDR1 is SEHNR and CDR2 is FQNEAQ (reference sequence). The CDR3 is CASSLPGQGKAEAFF. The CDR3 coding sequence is TGTGCCAGCAGCTTACCCGGACAGGGGAAGGCTGAAGCTTTCTTT.

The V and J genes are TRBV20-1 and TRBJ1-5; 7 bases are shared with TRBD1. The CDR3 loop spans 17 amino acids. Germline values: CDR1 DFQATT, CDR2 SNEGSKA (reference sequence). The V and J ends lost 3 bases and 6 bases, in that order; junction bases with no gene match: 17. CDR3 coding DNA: TGCAGTGCTAGGCCCACAACGACGAGACAGGGTGGTCAGCCCCAGCATTTT. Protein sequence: CSARPTTTRQGGQPQHF.

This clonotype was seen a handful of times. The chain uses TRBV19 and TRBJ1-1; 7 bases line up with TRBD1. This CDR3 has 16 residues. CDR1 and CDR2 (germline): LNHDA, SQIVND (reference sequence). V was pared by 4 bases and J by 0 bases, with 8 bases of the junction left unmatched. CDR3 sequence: CASSNLRGNLNTEAFF. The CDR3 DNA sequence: TGTGCCAGTAGTAACCTCAGGGGGAACTTGAACACTGAAGCTTTCTTT.

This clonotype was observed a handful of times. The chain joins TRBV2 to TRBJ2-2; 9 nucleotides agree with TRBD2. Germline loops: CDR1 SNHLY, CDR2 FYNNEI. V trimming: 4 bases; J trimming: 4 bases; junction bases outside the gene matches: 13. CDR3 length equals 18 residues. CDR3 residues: CASSVLAGTHGGTGELFF. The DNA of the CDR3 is TGTGCCAGCAGTGTCCTAGCGGGGACCCACGGGGGCACCGGGGAGCTGTTTTTT.

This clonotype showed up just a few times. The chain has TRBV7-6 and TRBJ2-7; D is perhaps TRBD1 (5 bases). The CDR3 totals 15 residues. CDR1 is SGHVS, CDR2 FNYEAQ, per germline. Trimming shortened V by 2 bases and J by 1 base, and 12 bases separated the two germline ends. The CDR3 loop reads CASSLYGSGSYEQYF. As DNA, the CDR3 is TGTGCCAGCAGCTTATATGGTTCAGGGTCCTACGAGCAGTACTTC.

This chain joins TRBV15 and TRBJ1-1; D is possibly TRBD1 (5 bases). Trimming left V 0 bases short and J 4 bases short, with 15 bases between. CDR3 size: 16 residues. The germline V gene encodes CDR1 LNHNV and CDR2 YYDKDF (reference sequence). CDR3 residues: CATSRERAGTGTEAFF. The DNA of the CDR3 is TGTGCCACCAGCAGAGAGAGGGCTGGGACGGGCACTGAAGCTTTCTTT.

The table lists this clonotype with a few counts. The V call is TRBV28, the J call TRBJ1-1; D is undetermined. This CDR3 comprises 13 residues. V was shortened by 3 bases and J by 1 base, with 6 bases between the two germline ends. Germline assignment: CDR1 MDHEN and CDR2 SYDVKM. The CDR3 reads CASSFTANTEAFF. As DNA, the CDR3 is TGTGCCAGCAGTTTTACGGCGAACACTGAAGCTTTCTTT.

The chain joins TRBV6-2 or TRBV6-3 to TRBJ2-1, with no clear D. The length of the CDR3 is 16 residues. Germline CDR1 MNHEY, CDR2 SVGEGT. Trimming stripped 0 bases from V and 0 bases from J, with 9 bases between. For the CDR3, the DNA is TGTGCCAGCAGTTACTCCTCGGCGAGCTCCTACAATGAGCAGTTCTTC. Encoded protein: CASSYSSASSYNEQFF.

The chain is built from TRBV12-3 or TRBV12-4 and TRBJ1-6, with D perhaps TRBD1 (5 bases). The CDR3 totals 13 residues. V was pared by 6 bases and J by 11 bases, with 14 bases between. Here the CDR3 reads CASSPVATAPLHF. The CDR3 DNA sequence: TGTGCCAGCAGCCCTGTAGCGACAGCACCCCTCCACTTT.

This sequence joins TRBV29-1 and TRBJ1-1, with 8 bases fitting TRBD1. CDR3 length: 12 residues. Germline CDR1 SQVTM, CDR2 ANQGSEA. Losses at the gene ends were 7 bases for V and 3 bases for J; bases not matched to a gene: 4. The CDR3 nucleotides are TGCAGCGGGGGGACAGGTGACACTGAAGCTTTCTTT. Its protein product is CSGGTGDTEAFF.

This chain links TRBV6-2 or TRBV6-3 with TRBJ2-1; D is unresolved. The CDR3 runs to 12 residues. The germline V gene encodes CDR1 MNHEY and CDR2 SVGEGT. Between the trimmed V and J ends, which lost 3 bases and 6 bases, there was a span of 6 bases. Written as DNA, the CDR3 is TGTGCCAGCAGTTATCGAGGCAATGAGCAGTTCTTC. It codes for CASSYRGNEQFF.

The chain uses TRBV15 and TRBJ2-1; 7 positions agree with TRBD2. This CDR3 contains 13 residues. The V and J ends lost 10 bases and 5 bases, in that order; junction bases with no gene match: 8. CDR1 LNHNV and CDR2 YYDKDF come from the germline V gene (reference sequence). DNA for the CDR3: TGTGCCAGTTCGGGGGGTCGACACAATGAGCAGTTCTTC. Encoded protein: CASSGGRHNEQFF.

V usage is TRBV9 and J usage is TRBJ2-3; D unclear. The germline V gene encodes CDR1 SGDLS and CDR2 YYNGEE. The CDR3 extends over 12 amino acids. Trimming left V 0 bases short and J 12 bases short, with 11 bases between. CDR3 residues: CASSVVDQRQYF. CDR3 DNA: TGTGCCAGCAGCGTAGTTGATCAGAGACAGTATTTT.